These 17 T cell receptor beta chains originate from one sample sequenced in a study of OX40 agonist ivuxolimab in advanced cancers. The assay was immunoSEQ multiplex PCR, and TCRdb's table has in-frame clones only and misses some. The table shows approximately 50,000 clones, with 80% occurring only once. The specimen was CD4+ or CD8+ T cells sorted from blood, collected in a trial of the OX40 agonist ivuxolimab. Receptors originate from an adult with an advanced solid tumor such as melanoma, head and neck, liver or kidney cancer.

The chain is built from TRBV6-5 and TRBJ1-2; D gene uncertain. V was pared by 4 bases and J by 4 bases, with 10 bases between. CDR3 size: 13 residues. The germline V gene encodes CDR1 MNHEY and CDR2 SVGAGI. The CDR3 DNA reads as TGTGCCAGCAGTTTACAGATCGGCTATGGCTACACCTTC. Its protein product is CASSLQIGYGYTF.

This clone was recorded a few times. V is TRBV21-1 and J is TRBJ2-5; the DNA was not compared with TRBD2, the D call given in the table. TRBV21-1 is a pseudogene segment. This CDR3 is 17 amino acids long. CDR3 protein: CASSKEGSGKYQETQYF. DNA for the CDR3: TGTGCCAGCAGCAAAGAGGGTTCGGGGAAGTACCAAGAGACCCAGTACTTC.

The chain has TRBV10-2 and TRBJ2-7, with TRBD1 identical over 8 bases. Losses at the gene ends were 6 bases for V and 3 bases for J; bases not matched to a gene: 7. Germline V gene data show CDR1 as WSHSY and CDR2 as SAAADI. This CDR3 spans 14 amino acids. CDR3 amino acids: CASRPGGPNYEQYF. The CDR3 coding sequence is TGCGCCAGCAGACCAGGGGGCCCTAACTACGAGCAGTACTTC.

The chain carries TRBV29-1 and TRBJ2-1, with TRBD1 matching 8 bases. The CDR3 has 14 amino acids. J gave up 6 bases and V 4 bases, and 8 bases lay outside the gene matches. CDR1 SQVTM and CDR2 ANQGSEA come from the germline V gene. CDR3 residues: CSVVGDRGSNEQFF. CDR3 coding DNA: TGCAGCGTTGTAGGTGACAGGGGTTCCAATGAGCAGTTCTTC.

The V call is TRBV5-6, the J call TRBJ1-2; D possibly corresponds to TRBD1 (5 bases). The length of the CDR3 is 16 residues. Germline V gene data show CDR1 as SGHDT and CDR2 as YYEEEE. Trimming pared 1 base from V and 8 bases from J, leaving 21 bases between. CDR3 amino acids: CASSLKGVPYYVGYTF. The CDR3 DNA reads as TGTGCCAGCAGCTTGAAAGGGGTTCCCTACTATGTGGGCTACACCTTC.

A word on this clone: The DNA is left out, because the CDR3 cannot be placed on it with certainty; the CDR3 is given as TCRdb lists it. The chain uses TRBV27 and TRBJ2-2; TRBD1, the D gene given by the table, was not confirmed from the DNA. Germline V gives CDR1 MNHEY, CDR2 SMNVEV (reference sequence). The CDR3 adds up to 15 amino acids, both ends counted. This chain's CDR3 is CASSSGQGFTGELFF.

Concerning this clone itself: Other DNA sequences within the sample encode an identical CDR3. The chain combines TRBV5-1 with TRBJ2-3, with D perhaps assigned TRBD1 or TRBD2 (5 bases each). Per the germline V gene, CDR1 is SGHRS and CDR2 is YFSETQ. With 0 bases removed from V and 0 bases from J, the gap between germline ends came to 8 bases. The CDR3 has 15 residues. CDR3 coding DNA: TGCGCCAGCAGCTTGGTGGGACCTAGCACAGATACGCAGTATTTT. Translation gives CASSLVGPSTDTQYF.

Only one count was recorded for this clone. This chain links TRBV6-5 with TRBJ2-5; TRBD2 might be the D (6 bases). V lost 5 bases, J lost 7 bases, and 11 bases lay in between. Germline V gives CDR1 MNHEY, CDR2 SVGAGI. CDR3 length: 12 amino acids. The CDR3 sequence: CASSSPGGTQYF. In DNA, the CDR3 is TGTGCCAGCAGTAGCCCCGGGGGGACCCAGTACTTC.

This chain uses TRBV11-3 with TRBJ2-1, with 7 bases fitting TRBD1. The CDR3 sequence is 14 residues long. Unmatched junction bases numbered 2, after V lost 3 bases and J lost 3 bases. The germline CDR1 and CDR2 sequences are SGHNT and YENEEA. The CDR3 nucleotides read TGTGCCAGCAGCTTCAGACAGGGCTACAATGAGCAGTTCTTC. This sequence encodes CASSFRQGYNEQFF.

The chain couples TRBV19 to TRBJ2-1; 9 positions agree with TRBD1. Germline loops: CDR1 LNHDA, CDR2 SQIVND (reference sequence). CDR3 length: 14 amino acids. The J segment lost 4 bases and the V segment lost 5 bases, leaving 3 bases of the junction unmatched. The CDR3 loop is CASSAGQGYNEQFF. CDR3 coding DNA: TGTGCCAGTAGTGCCGGACAGGGGTACAATGAGCAGTTCTTC.

The CDR3 is CASTRTREANTGELFF. CDR3 in DNA: TGCGCCAGCACCCGGACGAGGGAGGCAAACACCGGGGAGCTGTTTTTT. This chain links TRBV5-1 with TRBJ2-2; tentatively, D is TRBD2 (6 bases). The CDR3 is 16 residues long. Trimming removed 6 bases from V and 2 bases from J, with 17 bases in between. Germline values: CDR1 SGHRS, CDR2 YFSETQ.

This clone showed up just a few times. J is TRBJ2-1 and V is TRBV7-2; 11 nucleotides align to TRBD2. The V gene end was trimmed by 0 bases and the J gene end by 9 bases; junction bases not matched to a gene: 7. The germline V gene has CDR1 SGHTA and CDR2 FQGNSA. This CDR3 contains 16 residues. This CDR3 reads CASSLARLAGIGEQFF. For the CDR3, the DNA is TGTGCCAGCAGCTTAGCGCGACTAGCGGGGATCGGTGAGCAGTTCTTC.

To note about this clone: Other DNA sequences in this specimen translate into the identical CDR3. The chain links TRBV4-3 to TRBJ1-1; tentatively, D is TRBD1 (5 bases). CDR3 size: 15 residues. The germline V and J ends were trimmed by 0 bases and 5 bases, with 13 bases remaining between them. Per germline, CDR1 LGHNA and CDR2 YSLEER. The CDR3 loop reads CASSQEPREGTEAFF. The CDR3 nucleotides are TGCGCCAGCAGCCAAGAGCCTCGCGAGGGGACTGAAGCTTTCTTT.

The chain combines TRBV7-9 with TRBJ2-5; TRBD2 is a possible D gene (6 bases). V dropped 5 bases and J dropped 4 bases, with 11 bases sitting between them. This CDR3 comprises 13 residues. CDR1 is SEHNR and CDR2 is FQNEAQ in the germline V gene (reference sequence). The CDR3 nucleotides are TGTGCCAGCAGCCTGACTAGTCCAGAGACCCAGTACTTC. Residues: CASSLTSPETQYF.

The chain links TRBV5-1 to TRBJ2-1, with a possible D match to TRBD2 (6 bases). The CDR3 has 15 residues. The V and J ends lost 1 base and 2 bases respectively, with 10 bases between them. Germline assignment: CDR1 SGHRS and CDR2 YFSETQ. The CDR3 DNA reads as TGCGCCAGCAGCTTGAGACCGGGAGCCTACAATGAGCAGTTCTTC. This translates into CASSLRPGAYNEQFF.

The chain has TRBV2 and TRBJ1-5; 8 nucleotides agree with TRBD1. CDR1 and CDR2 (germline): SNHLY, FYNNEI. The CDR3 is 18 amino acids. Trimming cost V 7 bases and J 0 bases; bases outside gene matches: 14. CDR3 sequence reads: CASTLFLRDRFSNQPQHF. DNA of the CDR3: TGTGCCAGCACTCTTTTTCTCCGGGACAGGTTTAGCAATCAGCCCCAGCATTTT.

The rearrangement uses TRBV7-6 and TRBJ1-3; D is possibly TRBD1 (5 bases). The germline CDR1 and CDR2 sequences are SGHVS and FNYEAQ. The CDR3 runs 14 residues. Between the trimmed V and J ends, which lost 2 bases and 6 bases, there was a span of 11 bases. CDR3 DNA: TGTGCCAGCAGCTTACAGGGAAGAGAAAACACCATATATTTT. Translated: CASSLQGRENTIYF.